The next 18 T cell receptor beta chains were all read from a single sample in a study of CD4 and CD8 cells across lung adenocarcinoma regions. TCRdb itself ran the PCR reads through MiXCR, one entry per CDR3 protein. The repertoire holds approximately 5,000 distinct CDR3 sequences, with about three fifths as singletons. The specimen was CD4+ T cells from the center of a lung tumor. The receptors here all came from a male donor with lung adenocarcinoma. The CD4 and CD8 labels of this study may be unreliable.

The genes are TRBV7-9 and TRBJ1-1, with 7 nucleotides matching TRBD1. V gave up 5 bases and J gave up 5 bases; unmatched junction bases: 8. The germline CDR1 and CDR2 sequences are SEHNR and FQNEAQ (reference sequence). The CDR3 length is 14 residues. The DNA for the CDR3 is TGTGCCAGCAGCGGCGGGGGCAGGGGGACTGAAGCTTTCTTT. It encodes CASSGGGRGTEAFF.

V gene TRBV5-8 combines with J gene TRBJ1-1; the D gene is possibly TRBD1 (5 bases). Germline V gene lookup returns CDR1 SGHTS and CDR2 YDEGEE. The germline V and J ends were trimmed by 3 bases and 3 bases, with 9 bases remaining between them. The CDR3 runs 13 residues. CDR3 loop: CASSWGWDTEAFF. The CDR3 nucleotides read TGTGCCAGCAGCTGGGGGTGGGACACTGAAGCTTTCTTT.

This clonotype has more than one count but fewer than ten. This may stem from a read error, because a much larger clone lies one nucleotide away. This chain uses TRBV6-1 with TRBJ2-1; D is perhaps TRBD2 (6 bases). The better agreement between TRBJ2-7 and the DNA end casts doubt on the J call. The CDR3 has 12 residues. Per germline, CDR1 MNHNS and CDR2 SASEGT. The CDR3 protein is CASSRWEEEQYF. The DNA of the CDR3 is TGTGCCAGCAGTCGGTGGGAGGAAGAGCAGTACTTC.

The chain has TRBV6-4 and TRBJ1-2; D possibly corresponds to TRBD1 (5 bases). The V gene's germline CDR1 is MRHNA and CDR2 SNTAGT. The CDR3 runs to 17 residues. Trimming left V 0 bases short and J 2 bases short, with 16 bases between. CDR3 sequence reads: CASSDSAGGVGNYGYTF. The CDR3 region has the DNA TGTGCCAGCAGTGACTCGGCGGGGGGTGTAGGGAACTATGGCTACACCTTC.

This clonotype has a single count. The chain carries TRBV7-2 and TRBJ1-2; a weak D match, TRBD1 (5 bases). The CDR3 runs 13 residues. Germline CDR1 is SGHTA and CDR2 is FQGNSA. Deletions cut 1 base from V and 5 bases from J, with 8 bases between. The CDR3 bases are TGTGCCAGCAGCTTAGGACAGCTTTATGGCTACACCTTC. The encoded protein is CASSLGQLYGYTF.

The chain carries TRBV10-3 and TRBJ2-4; D is undetermined. V was clipped by 10 bases and J by 0 bases, with 16 bases between them. Germline-derived CDR1 and CDR2 are ENHRY and SYGVKD. The CDR3 runs 15 residues. The DNA for the CDR3 is TGTGCCACCCCCGAGGACCCCCCAGCCAAAAACATTCAGTACTTC. It codes for CATPEDPPAKNIQYF.

The gene calls are TRBV11-2 and TRBJ2-2; D not resolved. CDR1 SGHAT and CDR2 FQNNGV come from the germline V gene. With 1 base removed from V and 4 bases from J, the gap between germline ends came to 7 bases. The CDR3 totals 14 residues. CDR3 sequence: CASSLGHLTGELFF. The DNA of the CDR3 is TGTGCCAGCAGCTTAGGCCACCTCACCGGGGAGCTGTTTTTT.

Sample share makes this clonotype large (0.1 to 1%). V is TRBV6-1 and J is TRBJ2-1; 9 bases line up with TRBD2. The CDR3 spans 14 residues. Unmatched junction bases numbered 4, after V lost 6 bases and J lost 4 bases. Germline V gene sequence: CDR1 MNHNS, CDR2 SASEGT. DNA of the CDR3: TGTGCCAGCAGCCCAGCGGGGGGTTACAATGAGCAGTTCTTC. It yields the protein CASSPAGGYNEQFF.

This clonotype is deemed large. The V and J genes are TRBV10-3 and TRBJ1-2, with D unclear. The CDR3 sequence is 11 residues long. The germline V and J ends were trimmed by 7 bases and 6 bases, with 9 bases remaining between them. CDR1 is ENHRY, CDR2 SYGVKD, per germline. Here the CDR3 DNA reads TGTGCCATCAAGGCAGTGAATGGCTACACCTTC. The encoded protein is CAIKAVNGYTF.

The chain employs TRBV12-5 and TRBJ2-5, with TRBD2 matching 15 bases. With V trimmed by 1 base and J by 5 bases, 5 bases remained unmatched. Germline assignment: CDR1 LGHNT and CDR2 FRNRAP. This CDR3 comprises 17 residues. CDR3 sequence reads: CASGLGRTSGREETQYF. CDR3 nucleotides: TGTGCTAGTGGTTTGGGTAGGACTAGCGGGAGGGAGGAGACCCAGTACTTC.

The chain is built from TRBV25-1 and TRBJ1-1; a possible D gene is TRBD1 (5 bases). The CDR3 spans 13 residues. V gave up 5 bases and J gave up 1 base, with 8 bases separating them. Germline V gene lookup returns CDR1 MGHDK and CDR2 SYGVNS. This chain's CDR3 is CASSHQGNTEAFF. CDR3 in DNA: TGTGCCAGCAGTCATCAGGGGAACACTGAAGCTTTCTTT.

In regard to this clonotype: One junction end does not reproduce the germline sequence, and a read error may be involved. This chain connects TRBV10-3 to TRBJ2-4; no clear D gene. Germline assignment: CDR1 ENHRY and CDR2 SYGVKD. The CDR3 covers 13 residues. Written as DNA, the CDR3 is TGTGCCTCCGGGCTGGGCCCCGAATTTATGCAGTATTTC. Encoded protein: CASGLGPEFMQYF.

The chain links TRBV12-3 or TRBV12-4 to TRBJ2-1; D call uncertain. Between the trimmed V and J ends, which lost 5 bases and 10 bases, there was a span of 18 bases. The CDR3 runs to 14 residues. This CDR3 reads CASSPLGSSYEQFF. The CDR3, as DNA: TGTGCCAGCAGTCCCCTAGGTTCGTCCTACGAGCAGTTCTTC.

As concerns this clonotype: A read error may produce the germline difference seen at one junction end. The rearrangement links TRBV6-1 to TRBJ2-4; weak D call: TRBD1 (5 bases). The CDR3 runs 14 residues. From germline, CDR1 is MNHNS and CDR2 SASEGT. The CDR3 DNA reads as TGTGCCAGCTCGGGTCAGGGCGCCAAAGATACGCAGTACTTT. Protein sequence: CASSGQGAKDTQYF.

This sequence joins TRBV5-1 and TRBJ2-1; 13 nucleotides line up with TRBD2. The germline CDR1 and CDR2 sequences are SGHRS and YFSETQ. The CDR3 runs to 15 residues. With 4 bases clipped from V and 6 bases from J, the junction kept 4 bases outside the gene matches. CDR3 sequence reads: CASSLRLAGGNEQFF. CDR3 DNA sequence: TGCGCCAGCAGCCTGAGACTAGCGGGAGGCAATGAGCAGTTCTTC. The complete variable domain, with remaining parts taken from reference TRBV5-1 and TRBJ2-1, reads KAGVTQTPRYLIKTRGQQVTLSCSPISGHRSVSWYQQTPGQGLQFLFEYFSETQRNKGNFPGRFSGRQFSNSRSEMNVSTLELGDSALYLCASSLRLAGGNEQFFGPGTRLTVL.

This clonotype was observed a handful of times. This chain uses TRBV7-2 with TRBJ2-1; a possible D gene is TRBD2 (6 bases). The germline gives CDR1 SGHTA, CDR2 FQGNSA. Trimming shortened V by 5 bases and J by 0 bases, and 11 bases separated the two germline ends. The CDR3 spans 15 residues. CDR3 amino acids: CASSPQAGSYNEQFF. CDR3 DNA sequence: TGTGCCAGCAGCCCCCAAGCGGGCTCCTACAATGAGCAGTTCTTC.

V gene TRBV7-8 combines with J gene TRBJ2-1; 12 bases line up with TRBD2. This CDR3 region has 16 residues. Trimming at V came to 4 bases and at J to 8 bases, leaving 9 bases not matched to a gene. The germline CDR1 and CDR2 sequences are SGHVS and FQNEAQ. Here the CDR3 reads CASSSLTSGSSYEQFF. The CDR3 nucleotides are TGTGCCAGCAGCTCCTTGACTAGCGGGAGCAGTTATGAGCAGTTCTTC.

The chain joins TRBV6-1 to TRBJ2-3, with D possibly TRBD1 on 6 matching bases. V was clipped by 3 bases and J by 8 bases, with 18 bases between them. CDR3 size: 15 residues. CDR1 MNHNS and CDR2 SASEGT come from the germline V gene. Written as DNA, the CDR3 is TGTGCCAGCAGTGAGAGGCGGCAGGGGCAAAGTACGCAGTATTTT. Amino acids: CASSERRQGQSTQYF.